This TCR beta chain was found in a study of blood T cell repertoires in COVID-19. At the level of the study: The United States, Italy and Spain supplied acute and convalescent COVID-19 samples.

CDR3 size: 16 residues. Looked up from germline, CDR1 is SGHDT and CDR2 is YYEEEE. V lost 0 bases and J lost 9; bases outside the gene matches: 11. In the authors' methods: By means of reference gene primer amplification, nucleated cell counts were estimated. TCRdb's table, derived via immunoSEQ multiplex PCR, lists solely in-frame clones and lacks some. That table is the source of V, J and clone size, and D and trimming were worked out from the DNA. Among fewer than 400,000 clones listed, 75% to 90% were seen once. In terms of age and location, participants ranged from about 18 to 100 years and lived in 24 US areas. Cohort allocation depended upon clinical history that participants reported.

Specimen: PBMCs or T cells enriched from blood (not recorded which). The TCR comes from a man aged 30-40 years who had recovered from COVID-19. This chain uses TRBV5-6 with TRBJ2-1; 8 nucleotides agree with TRBD2. DNA of the CDR3: TGTGCCAGCAGCTTGGGTGCACGGGGGGGCCGGGGTGAGCAGTTCTTC. It translates to CASSLGARGGRGEQFF.